Presented here are 24 T cell receptor beta chains from one specimen sequenced in a study of T cell clones after liver transplantation. The assay was immunoSEQ multiplex PCR, and TCRdb's table has in-frame clones only and misses some. The sample shows tens of thousands of clones, around four fifths of them seen only once. The starting material was CD4+ T cells from blood, obtained approximately 3.5 years after liver transplant. These TCRs come from a human patient who received a liver transplant. Some T cells may arise from the graft donor.

This rearrangement joins TRBV19 to TRBJ1-5, with 10 bases that match TRBD1. This CDR3 is built from 16 residues. The ends lost 3 bases at V and 7 bases at J; junction bases unmatched: 9. Germline values: CDR1 LNHDA, CDR2 SQIVND (reference sequence). CDR3 amino acids: CASSMSGRDRGQPQHF. The CDR3 DNA reads TGTGCCAGTAGTATGTCGGGCCGGGACAGGGGACAGCCCCAGCATTTT.

This clone appeared once. V and J are TRBV18 and TRBJ1-2, with D maybe TRBD1 (6 bases). Trimming took off 2 bases at V and 8 bases at J, with 15 bases between the two ends. CDR1 is KGHSH and CDR2 is LQKENI in the germline V gene. The CDR3 runs to 14 residues. Here the CDR3 reads CASSPEQGTVGYTF. The DNA of the CDR3 is TGTGCCAGCTCACCAGAACAGGGCACCGTCGGCTACACCTTC.

This chain connects TRBV7-8 to TRBJ1-5; 7 bases are shared with TRBD1. Trimming at V came to 1 base and at J to 5 bases, leaving 5 bases not matched to a gene. CDR1 is SGHVS, CDR2 FQNEAQ, per germline. This CDR3 spans 15 amino acids. The CDR3 spells CASSLGDRLYQPQHF. CDR3 in DNA: TGTGCCAGCAGCTTAGGGGACAGATTATATCAGCCCCAGCATTTT.

The CDR3 loop is CASSERAGGSTDTQYF. The CDR3 coding sequence is TGTGCCAGCAGTGAGAGGGCAGGGGGTTCGACAGATACGCAGTATTTT. The chain combines TRBV6-1 with TRBJ2-3, with 7 bases lining up with TRBD1. The CDR3 loop spans 16 amino acids. V lost 3 bases, J lost 3 bases, and 9 bases stayed unmatched. Germline V gene lookup returns CDR1 MNHNS and CDR2 SASEGT.

This rearrangement joins TRBV28 to TRBJ2-7, with no clear D. The V and J ends lost 6 bases and 2 bases respectively, with 11 bases between them. CDR1 is MDHEN and CDR2 is SYDVKM in the germline V gene. The CDR3 is made up of 13 amino acids. The CDR3 sequence is CASSPYRPYEQYF. CDR3 sequence (DNA): TGTGCCAGCAGCCCGTATAGACCCTACGAGCAGTACTTC. Filled out from reference TRBV28 and TRBJ2-7, the complete variable domain reads DVKVTQSSRYLVKRTGEKVFLECVQDMDHENMFWYRQDPGLGLRLIYFSYDVKMKEKGDIPEGYSVSREKKERFSLILESASTNQTSMYLCASSPYRPYEQYFGPGTRLTVT.

J is TRBJ1-5 and V is TRBV29-1, with D uncertain. Germline V CDR1 and CDR2: SQVTM, ANQGSEA. The length of the CDR3 is 13 residues. Trimming removed 4 bases from V and 5 bases from J, with 12 bases in between. CDR3 nucleotide sequence: TGCAGCGTTGGGCAGTCTTTCGATCAGCCCCAGCATTTT. Translated: CSVGQSFDQPQHF.

This clone was seen a few times. This chain uses TRBV5-6 with TRBJ2-1, with TRBD1 identical over 7 bases. CDR1 SGHDT and CDR2 YYEEEE come from the germline V gene. The CDR3 consists of 14 residues. The J segment lost 3 bases and the V segment lost 0 bases, leaving 0 bases of the junction unmatched. CDR3 amino acids: CASSLGDSYNEQFF. DNA for the CDR3: TGTGCCAGCAGCTTGGGGGACAGCTACAATGAGCAGTTCTTC.

This clone was counted only a few times. DNA of the CDR3: TGTGCCAGCAGCTTGACAGGGATCCACGAGCAGTACTTC. It encodes CASSLTGIHEQYF. The chain recombines TRBV7-9 with TRBJ2-7; 7 bases align to TRBD1. Germline CDR1 reads SEHNR; CDR2 reads FQNEAQ (reference sequence). The CDR3 has 13 amino acids. The V and J ends lost 3 bases and 5 bases, in that order; junction bases with no gene match: 4.

This chain joins TRBV10-3 and TRBJ1-4; D perhaps matches TRBD1 (5 bases). The germline V and J ends were trimmed by 3 bases and 8 bases, with 22 bases remaining between them. The CDR3 sequence is 17 residues long. Germline values: CDR1 ENHRY, CDR2 SYGVKD. Here the CDR3 reads CAISDPPGLGLGEKLFF. The CDR3 nucleotides are TGTGCCATCAGTGACCCGCCAGGGTTGGGGCTTGGGGAAAAACTGTTTTTT.

The chain uses TRBV30 and TRBJ1-3, with D tentatively TRBD1 (5 bases). The CDR3 length is 14 residues. V was shortened by 3 bases and J by 0 bases, with 9 bases between the two germline ends. The germline gives CDR1 GTSNPN, CDR2 SVGIG (reference sequence). The CDR3 nucleotides are TGTGCCTGGAGCGGGACTGACTCTGGAAACACCATATATTTT. Residues: CAWSGTDSGNTIYF. Based on the CDR3 plus reference TRBV30 and TRBJ1-3, the full variable domain is SQTIHQWPATLVQPVGSPLSLECTVEGTSNPNLYWYRQAAGRGLQLLFYSVGIGQISSEVPQNLSASRPQDRQFILSSKKLLLSDSGFYLCAWSGTDSGNTIYFGEGSWLTVV.

Only a few counts were recorded for this clone. The rearrangement uses TRBV11-3 and TRBJ2-1, with 7 positions matching TRBD1. In germline, CDR1 is SGHNT, CDR2 YENEEA. The CDR3 sequence is 16 residues long. V lost 4 bases, J lost 4 bases, and 10 bases stayed unmatched. CDR3 DNA: TGTGCCAGCAGCTACGGGGCAGGGGGTATGTACAATGAGCAGTTCTTC. Amino acids: CASSYGAGGMYNEQFF.

The genes are TRBV5-6 and TRBJ1-1; D is undetermined. V was trimmed by 0 bases and J by 0 bases, leaving 6 bases between them. From germline, CDR1 is SGHDT and CDR2 YYEEEE. The CDR3 consists of 14 residues. The CDR3 is CASSLVFMNTEAFF. As DNA, the CDR3 is TGTGCCAGCAGCTTGGTGTTCATGAACACTGAAGCTTTCTTT. Full variable domain (rest looked up from reference TRBV5-6 and TRBJ1-1): DAGVTQSPTHLIKTRGQQVTLRCSPKSGHDTVSWYQQALGQGPQFIFQYYEEEERQRGNFPDRFSGHQFPNYSSELNVNALLLGDSALYLCASSLVFMNTEAFFGQGTRLTVV.

The chain has TRBV7-2 and TRBJ2-2; TRBD2 might be the D (6 bases). Germline values: CDR1 SGHTA, CDR2 FQGNSA. The CDR3 contains 15 residues. The germline V and J ends were trimmed by 2 bases and 7 bases, with 14 bases remaining between them. CDR3 sequence: CASSLMGGAGGELFF. The DNA of the CDR3 is TGTGCCAGCAGCTTAATGGGGGGAGCGGGCGGGGAGCTGTTTTTT. Filled out from reference TRBV7-2 and TRBJ2-2, the complete variable domain reads GAGVSQSPSNKVTEKGKDVELRCDPISGHTALYWYRQSLGQGLEFLIYFQGNSAPDKSGLPSDRFSAERTGGSVSTLTIQRTQQEDSAVYLCASSLMGGAGGELFFGEGSRLTVL.

V and J are TRBV29-1 and TRBJ2-7; a weak D match, TRBD1 (7 bases). The CDR3 spans 13 residues. Between the trimmed V and J ends, which lost 1 base and 7 bases, there was a span of 14 bases. Germline CDR1 and CDR2: SQVTM and ANQGSEA. The CDR3 sequence is CSVEGRGQGEQYF. CDR3 DNA sequence: TGCAGCGTTGAAGGGAGGGGGCAAGGGGAGCAGTACTTC.

CDR3 region: CASSDYGSIRGGYTF. CDR3 bases: TGTGCCAGCAGCGATTATGGGTCAATAAGGGGTGGCTACACCTTC. V and J are TRBV27 and TRBJ1-2; a weak D match, TRBD1 (5 bases). The CDR3 runs to 15 residues. With 6 bases removed from V and 7 bases from J, the gap between germline ends came to 21 bases. In germline, CDR1 is MNHEY, CDR2 SMNVEV (reference sequence).

The gene calls are TRBV19 and TRBJ1-5, with D maybe TRBD1 (5 bases). CDR1 and CDR2 from the germline V gene are LNHDA and SQIVND (reference sequence). The CDR3 totals 17 residues. The V end was cut by 10 bases, the J end by 0 bases, with 22 bases between. CDR3 in DNA: TGTGCCACCTCTCCACCCGGGACGGCCGATAGCAATCAGCCCCAGCATTTT. Translation: CATSPPGTADSNQPQHF.

CDR3 sequence: CASSSSGSLYEQYF. In DNA form, the CDR3 reads TGTGCCAGCTCATCGAGCGGGAGTCTATACGAGCAGTACTTC. The chain recombines TRBV18 with TRBJ2-7, with 8 bases aligning to TRBD2. V was pared by 5 bases and J by 4 bases, with 7 bases of the junction left unmatched. Germline values: CDR1 KGHSH, CDR2 LQKENI. This CDR3 contains 14 residues.

This clone was counted a single time. The genes are TRBV27 and TRBJ2-7, with D tentatively TRBD1 (6 bases). This CDR3 is built from 14 residues. V gave up 4 bases and J gave up 3 bases, with 13 bases separating them. The V gene's germline CDR1 is MNHEY and CDR2 SMNVEV (reference sequence). The CDR3 sequence: CASSSQGFFYEQYF. CDR3 coding DNA: TGTGCCAGCAGTTCACAGGGATTCTTCTACGAGCAGTACTTC.

This chain links TRBV7-2 with TRBJ2-7; D could derive from TRBD1 or TRBD2 (5 bases each). Germline V gene lookup returns CDR1 SGHTA and CDR2 FQGNSA. Trimming cost V 5 bases and J 6 bases, with 20 bases left between them. The CDR3 sequence is 15 residues long. The CDR3: CASSLGSGTLGEQYF. In DNA form, the CDR3 reads TGTGCCAGCAGCCTAGGCTCCGGGACCCTCGGCGAGCAGTACTTC.

This clone was picked up one time. The gene calls are TRBV15 and TRBJ2-1; possible D gene TRBD2, 5 bases. The germline gives CDR1 LNHNV, CDR2 YYDKDF (reference sequence). Between the trimmed V and J ends, which lost 6 bases and 4 bases, there was a span of 16 bases. CDR3 length: 15 residues. CDR3 DNA: TGTGCCACCAGACCCCCCTTGGGCGGGTACAATGAGCAGTTCTTC. As protein: CATRPPLGGYNEQFF. The variable domain in full, completed from reference TRBV15 and TRBJ2-1, reads DAMVIQNPRYQVTQFGKPVTLSCSQTLNHNVMYWYQQKSSQAPKLLFHYYDKDFNNEADTPDNFQSRRPNTSFCFLDIRSPGLGDTAMYLCATRPPLGGYNEQFFGPGTRLTVL.

The chain joins TRBV18 to TRBJ2-1; D unclear. The CDR3 extends over 13 amino acids. The V and J ends lost 6 bases and 8 bases respectively, with 14 bases between them. Per the germline V gene, CDR1 is KGHSH and CDR2 is LQKENI. The CDR3: CASSPSMGYEQFF. CDR3 in DNA: TGTGCCAGCTCGCCAAGTATGGGGTATGAGCAGTTCTTC.

The chain recombines TRBV2 with TRBJ2-7; maybe TRBD2 (5 bases). Per germline, CDR1 SNHLY and CDR2 FYNNEI. Trimming removed 1 base at V and 2 bases at J, with 12 bases between. The CDR3 consists of 15 residues. For the CDR3, the DNA is TGTGCCAGCAGTGAAGGCGGGTTCGGGACCTACGAGCAGTACTTC. Its translation is CASSEGGFGTYEQYF.

This sequence joins TRBV6-5 and TRBJ1-1; unclear D gene. Trimming left V 5 bases short and J 2 bases short, with 9 bases between. The CDR3 runs 13 residues. Germline CDR1 and CDR2: MNHEY and SVGAGI. The CDR3 region has the DNA TGTGCCAGCAGTCCGAGCGAAAACACTGAAGCTTTCTTT. This encodes CASSPSENTEAFF.

The chain employs TRBV18 and TRBJ2-1; D is uncertain. The CDR3 runs to 16 residues. Per germline, CDR1 KGHSH and CDR2 LQKENI. Trimming took 3 bases from V and 1 from J, leaving 13 bases between them. The CDR3 coding sequence is TGTGCCAGCTCACCCGACATATCACGGTCCTACAATGAGCAGTTCTTC. The encoded protein is CASSPDISRSYNEQFF.